This entry is about one T cell receptor beta chain. These data originate in a study of blood T cell repertoires in COVID-19. As for the study in general: Whether acute or convalescent, the COVID-19 samples came from the United States, Italy and Spain. T cells, B-cell-depleted T cells, or PBMCs provided the cDNA or gDNA that served as material.

CDR3 size: 15 residues. The V gene's germline CDR1 is MNHNY and CDR2 SVGAGI (reference sequence). Deletions cut 6 bases from V and 0 bases from J, with 11 bases between. Original methodology: Nucleated cell number was recorded as an estimate derived from reference gene primer amplification. TCRdb keeps only in-frame clones here, not all; method: immunoSEQ multiplex PCR. V and J calls and clone size follow that table, whereas D and trimming were derived from the DNA. This table holds 150,000 to 200,000 clones, about four fifths found once. The sample comprised peripheral blood. This chain joins TRBV6-6 and TRBJ1-4; D unresolved. The clonotype comes from a man between 65 and 80 years old with active or convalescent COVID-19. The CDR3 loop reads CASRFDFATNEKLFF. Here the CDR3 DNA reads TGTGCCAGCAGATTCGACTTTGCAACTAATGAAAAACTGTTTTTT.